One sample yielded the 18 T cell receptor beta chains listed below, sequenced in a study of T cell changes during pregnancy in multiple sclerosis. Clones were read by immunoSEQ multiplex PCR, and TCRdb kept only the in-frame ones, dropping some. The sample consists of 35,000 to 50,000 clones, around 90% of them appearing once. This specimen was CD4+ T cells from peripheral blood mononuclear cells, taken after pregnancy. These receptors were obtained from a female donor with multiple sclerosis, enrolled in a pregnancy study.

The chain recombines TRBV4-1 with TRBJ2-5, with D tentatively TRBD2 (5 bases). V lost 4 bases to trimming and J lost 5 bases, with 11 bases between them. This CDR3 comprises 13 residues. Germline V lookup: CDR1 MGHRA, CDR2 YSYEKL. CDR3 DNA: TGCGCCAGCAGCCGCTACTGGGAGGAGACCCAGTACTTC. Encoded protein: CASSRYWEETQYF.

The CDR3 spells CASSPRGGELTGELFF. The CDR3 DNA is TGTGCCAGCAGCCCCCGGGGAGGGGAGCTCACCGGGGAGCTGTTTTTT. The chain recombines TRBV11-3 with TRBJ2-2, with TRBD2 matching over 7 bases. This CDR3 comprises 16 residues. Per the germline V gene, CDR1 is SGHNT and CDR2 is YENEEA. V shed 5 bases and J 4 bases; nucleotides not matched to a gene: 10.

The chain links TRBV10-3 to TRBJ2-7; D may be TRBD1 (6 bases). The ends were cut back, 3 bases at V and 3 bases at J, with 12 bases in the middle. The CDR3 totals 14 residues. Germline V gene data show CDR1 as ENHRY and CDR2 as SYGVKD. The CDR3 region is CAISELGGYYEQYF. The CDR3, as DNA: TGTGCCATCAGTGAACTAGGGGGATACTACGAGCAGTACTTC.

This clone was seen more than once but under ten times. V and J are TRBV19 and TRBJ2-1; 7 bases are shared with TRBD1. The germline CDR1 and CDR2 sequences are LNHDA and SQIVND (reference sequence). V dropped 0 bases and J dropped 5; count of bases not matched to a gene: 10. The CDR3 totals 17 residues. CDR3 residues: CASSIEGRQGIDNEQFF. The DNA of the CDR3 is TGTGCCAGTAGTATAGAAGGGAGACAGGGAATCGACAATGAGCAGTTCTTC.

The rearrangement joins TRBV6-1 to TRBJ2-1; TRBD2 matches at 8 bases. V was clipped by 4 bases and J by 4 bases; unmatched bases: 3. The CDR3 length is 14 residues. Germline assignment: CDR1 MNHNS and CDR2 SASEGT. The DNA of the CDR3 is TGTGCCAGCAGTGGCTTAGCGGGGTACAATGAGCAGTTCTTC. Translating gives CASSGLAGYNEQFF.

This sequence joins TRBV10-3 and TRBJ1-6; D is perhaps TRBD1 (5 bases). This CDR3 is 15 amino acids long. Germline V gives CDR1 ENHRY, CDR2 SYGVKD. The V end was cut by 6 bases, the J end by 9 bases, with 18 bases between. DNA for the CDR3: TGTGCCATCAGCCTCCGGACCGACAGTAGTTCACCCCTCCACTTT. Translated, it gives CAISLRTDSSSPLHF.

This chain joins TRBV29-1 and TRBJ2-1; 10 bases are shared with TRBD1. The CDR3 runs 14 residues. J lost 7 bases, V lost 6 bases, and 9 bases had no gene match. CDR1 is SQVTM and CDR2 is ANQGSEA in the germline V gene. CDR3 in amino acids: CSVKPGTGVNEQFF. In nucleotides, the CDR3 is TGCAGCGTCAAGCCCGGGACAGGGGTGAATGAGCAGTTCTTC.

This clone was detected only a few times. The chain employs TRBV25-1 and TRBJ1-5, with D tentatively TRBD1 (6 bases). This CDR3 spans 16 amino acids. V was pared by 6 bases and J by 4 bases, with 19 bases between. Germline V gene lookup returns CDR1 MGHDK and CDR2 SYGVNS. CDR3 sequence: CASRDSPGQENQPQHF. The CDR3 bases are TGTGCCAGCAGGGATTCCCCGGGACAAGAGAATCAGCCCCAGCATTTT.

The rearrangement joins TRBV2 to TRBJ1-2; D remains ambiguous. CDR3 length: 13 amino acids. V lost 6 bases and J lost 5, with 13 bases in between. CDR1 and CDR2 from the germline V gene are SNHLY and FYNNEI. The CDR3 loop reads CASRTEGSYGYTF. The CDR3 region has the DNA TGTGCCAGCAGAACAGAGGGTTCTTATGGCTACACCTTC.

The chain recombines TRBV9 with TRBJ1-1; weak D call: TRBD1 (5 bases). Germline V gene data show CDR1 as SGDLS and CDR2 as YYNGEE. The CDR3 length is 16 residues. Trimming removed 0 bases from V and 6 bases from J, with 18 bases in between. CDR3 sequence: CASSVAKGIRRAEAFF. The CDR3 DNA follows: TGTGCCAGCAGCGTAGCCAAGGGGATAAGGAGAGCTGAAGCTTTCTTT.

V gene TRBV28 combines with J gene TRBJ2-1; weak D call: TRBD1 (5 bases). CDR1 and CDR2 (germline): MDHEN, SYDVKM. V lost 3 bases and J 5 bases, leaving 14 bases between the germline ends. The CDR3 covers 15 residues. The CDR3: CASSFLGAPHNEQFF. DNA for the CDR3: TGTGCCAGCAGTTTCTTAGGGGCCCCCCACAATGAGCAGTTCTTC.

J is TRBJ2-1 and V is TRBV18; D remains ambiguous. The V end lost 2 bases, the J end lost 4 bases, and 6 bases lay between the germline ends. CDR1 KGHSH and CDR2 LQKENI come from the germline V gene. This CDR3 region has 13 residues. The CDR3 spells CASSPSEYNEQFF. CDR3 DNA sequence: TGTGCCAGCTCACCAAGTGAGTACAATGAGCAGTTCTTC.

This chain links TRBV5-1 with TRBJ1-3; D gene unclear. The CDR3 loop spans 13 amino acids. Between the trimmed V and J ends, which lost 4 bases and 4 bases, there was a span of 9 bases. The germline V gene has CDR1 SGHRS and CDR2 YFSETQ. CDR3 loop: CASSEGSGNTIYF. The CDR3 DNA is TGCGCCAGCAGCGAGGGCTCGGGAAACACCATATATTTT.

This rearrangement joins TRBV5-1 to TRBJ1-2; 7 bases map to TRBD1. Losses at the gene ends were 4 bases for V and 5 bases for J; bases not matched to a gene: 5. CDR3 size: 13 residues. CDR1 is SGHRS, CDR2 YFSETQ, per germline. As DNA, the CDR3 is TGCGCCAGCAGCGTGGGGACAGCGTATGGCTACACCTTC. Translated, it gives CASSVGTAYGYTF.

This chain uses TRBV4-2 with TRBJ2-7; 7 bases are shared with TRBD2. Trimming cost V 1 base and J 7 bases; bases outside gene matches: 10. Germline-derived CDR1 and CDR2 are LGHNA and YNFKEQ. CDR3 size: 15 residues. The CDR3 region is CASSQGAGEGGEQYF. CDR3 bases: TGTGCCAGCAGCCAAGGGGCGGGGGAGGGAGGGGAGCAGTACTTC.

This rearrangement joins TRBV5-1 to TRBJ2-3; D may be TRBD2 (5 bases). The CDR3 has 16 residues. Trimming removed 4 bases from V and 8 bases from J, with 23 bases in between. Germline CDR1 and CDR2: SGHRS and YFSETQ. This CDR3 reads CASSRNRDQSDLTQYF. The CDR3 DNA follows: TGCGCCAGCAGCCGGAACCGGGATCAGTCTGACCTTACGCAGTATTTT. The whole variable domain, filled in from reference TRBV5-1 and TRBJ2-3, reads KAGVTQTPRYLIKTRGQQVTLSCSPISGHRSVSWYQQTPGQGLQFLFEYFSETQRNKGNFPGRFSGRQFSNSRSEMNVSTLELGDSALYLCASSRNRDQSDLTQYFGPGTRLTVL.

The chain combines TRBV4-2 with TRBJ1-3; no clear D gene. CDR3 size: 15 residues. Germline-derived CDR1 and CDR2 are LGHNA and YNFKEQ. V shed 4 bases and J shed 4 bases, with 14 bases lying between them. This CDR3 reads CASSPHRGSGNTIYF. In nucleotides, the CDR3 is TGTGCCAGCAGCCCTCACCGGGGTAGCGGAAACACCATATATTTT.

The table lists this clone with a count of one. The chain is built from TRBV6-5 and TRBJ2-3, with a possible D match to TRBD1 (6 bases). This CDR3 has 15 residues. The germline V and J ends were trimmed by 6 bases and 3 bases, with 16 bases remaining between them. CDR1 and CDR2 from the germline V gene are MNHEY and SVGAGI. This CDR3 reads CASSSDHRGTDTQYF. CDR3 sequence (DNA): TGTGCCAGCAGCTCAGATCATAGGGGGACAGATACGCAGTATTTT.